Below are 3 T cell receptor beta chains sequenced from a single sample in a study of neurological immune-mediated disorders. Using its own MiXCR run on the 5' RACE reads, TCRdb lists one record per CDR3 protein. The table records about 46,000 distinct CDR3 sequences, around 4.5% of them present only once. What was sequenced was PBMCs. Receptors originate from a woman aged 60-75 years with multiple sclerosis.

The chain is built from TRBV19 and TRBJ2-2; 16 bases agree with TRBD2. Germline V gene lookup returns CDR1 LNHDA and CDR2 SQIVND (reference sequence). J lost 3 bases, V lost 5 bases, and 6 bases had no gene match. The CDR3 runs 18 residues. CDR3 sequence: CASSSGLAGGPDTGELFF. CDR3 DNA sequence: TGTGCCAGTAGTTCGGGACTAGCGGGAGGGCCCGACACCGGGGAGCTGTTTTTT. Together with reference TRBV19 and TRBJ2-2, the CDR3 gives the full variable domain: DGGITQSPKYLFRKEGQNVTLSCEQNLNHDAMYWYRQDPGQGLRLIYYSQIVNDFQKGDIAEGYSVSREKKESFPLTVTSAQKNPTAFYLCASSSGLAGGPDTGELFFGEGSRLTVL.

This clonotype has ten or more counts. The V and J genes are TRBV6-5 and TRBJ2-7; D possibly corresponds to TRBD2 (5 bases). From germline, CDR1 is MNHEY and CDR2 SVGAGI. V was shortened by 6 bases and J by 3 bases, with 12 bases between the two germline ends. CDR3 length: 13 residues. For the CDR3, the DNA is TGTGCCAGCAGCTACCGCGAGGGCTACGAGCAGTACTTC. Translation: CASSYREGYEQYF.

This clonotype has at least ten counts. Here the CDR3 reads CASSWDSTDTQYF. As DNA, the CDR3 is TGTGCCAGCAGCTGGGACAGCACAGATACGCAGTATTTT. The chain carries TRBV7-9 and TRBJ2-3; either TRBD1 or TRBD2 may fit D (5 bases each). Trimming cost V 4 bases and J 0 bases, with 5 bases left between them. Germline V gives CDR1 SEHNR, CDR2 FQNEAQ (reference sequence). The CDR3 consists of 13 residues.